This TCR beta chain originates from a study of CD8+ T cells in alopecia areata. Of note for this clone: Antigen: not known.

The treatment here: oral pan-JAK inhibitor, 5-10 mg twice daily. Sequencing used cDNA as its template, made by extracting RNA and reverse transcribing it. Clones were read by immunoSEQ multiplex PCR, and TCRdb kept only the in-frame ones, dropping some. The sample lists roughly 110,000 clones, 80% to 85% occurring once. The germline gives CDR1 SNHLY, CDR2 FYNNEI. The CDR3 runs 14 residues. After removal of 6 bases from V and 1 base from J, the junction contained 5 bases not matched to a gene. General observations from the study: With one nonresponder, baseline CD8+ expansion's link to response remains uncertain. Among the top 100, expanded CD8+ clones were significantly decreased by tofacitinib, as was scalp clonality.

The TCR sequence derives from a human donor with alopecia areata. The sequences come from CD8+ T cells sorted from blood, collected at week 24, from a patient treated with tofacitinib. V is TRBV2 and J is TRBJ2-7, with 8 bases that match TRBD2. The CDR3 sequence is CASRERGPSYEQYF. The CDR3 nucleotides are TGTGCCAGCAGGGAGCGGGGGCCTTCCTACGAGCAGTACTTC.